This passage covers 25 T cell receptor beta chains from one sample sequenced in a study of vaccination and CD4 T cells after COVID-19. With the Oncomine TCR Beta short-read assay, DNA from cultured CD4+ T cells was sequenced. TCRdb re-called the PCR reads with MiXCR, one entry per CDR3 protein. The sample consists of 9,500 to 15,000 distinct CDR3 sequences, approximately 28% of them appearing once. Which antigens these TCRs recognize remains unknown. Specified treatment: roughly 10-day PBMC culture with coronavirus spike peptide pools or control peptides (ViraFEST assay). Sequenced material: cultured CD4+ T cells from blood. All receptors come from a human donor with COVID-19.

The chain employs TRBV5-1 and TRBJ2-7, with 10 bases fitting TRBD1. From germline, CDR1 is SGHRS and CDR2 YFSETQ. V was clipped by 4 bases and J by 3 bases; unmatched bases: 7. There are 15 residues in the CDR3. CDR3 protein: CASSARQGAIYEQYF. DNA of the CDR3: TGCGCCAGCAGCGCAAGACAGGGGGCGATCTACGAGCAGTACTTC.

The sample holds a few counts of this clonotype. This sequence joins TRBV6-1 and TRBJ2-3; TRBD1 matches at 7 bases. The CDR3 consists of 12 residues. The V and J ends lost 10 bases and 2 bases, in that order; junction bases with no gene match: 3. Germline lookup yields CDR1 MNHNS and CDR2 SASEGT. For the CDR3, the DNA is TGTGCCACAGGGACAGTCACAGATACGCAGTATTTT. Protein product: CATGTVTDTQYF.

The rearrangement links TRBV11-3 to TRBJ2-5; 9 bases align to TRBD1. The CDR3 is made up of 16 amino acids. From germline, CDR1 is SGHNT and CDR2 YENEEA. V shed 4 bases and J 3 bases; nucleotides not matched to a gene: 9. CDR3 sequence (DNA): TGTGCCAGCAGCTCCCGACAGGGGGGAAAGAAAGAGACCCAGTACTTC. It specifies CASSSRQGGKKETQYF.

This chain links TRBV6-1 with TRBJ1-6, with D unresolved. Germline CDR1 MNHNS, CDR2 SASEGT. V was trimmed by 4 bases and J by 4 bases, leaving 8 bases between them. CDR3 size: 14 residues. Here the CDR3 DNA reads TGTGCCAGCAGTGTTTTTAGGTATAATTCACCCCTCCACTTT. This sequence encodes CASSVFRYNSPLHF.

The CDR3 bases are TGTGCCAGCAGCTTAAAAGTGAACACTGAAGCTTTCTTT. Its translation: CASSLKVNTEAFF. The chain links TRBV7-6 to TRBJ1-1; D not certain. This CDR3 contains 13 residues. V was clipped by 2 bases and J by 0 bases, with 4 bases between them. From germline, CDR1 is SGHVS and CDR2 FNYEAQ. Combining the CDR3 with reference TRBV7-6 and TRBJ1-1 gives the whole variable domain GAGVSQSPRYKVTKRGQDVALRCDPISGHVSLYWYRQALGQGPEFLTYFNYEAQQDKSGLPNDRFSAERPEGSISTLTIQRTEQRDSAMYRCASSLKVNTEAFFGQGTRLTVV.

This clonotype was counted between two and nine times. This chain joins TRBV6-2 or TRBV6-3 and TRBJ1-1; D perhaps matches TRBD1 (5 bases). Germline loops: CDR1 MNHEY, CDR2 SVGEGT. This CDR3 contains 15 residues. V lost 0 bases and J lost 4, with 12 bases in between. The CDR3 sequence: CASSYSIGGGTEAFF. The DNA of the CDR3 is TGTGCCAGCAGTTACTCGATTGGGGGGGGCACTGAAGCTTTCTTT.

This chain uses TRBV7-9 with TRBJ2-1; D possibly corresponds to TRBD1 (5 bases). From germline, CDR1 is SEHNR and CDR2 FQNEAQ (reference sequence). The ends were cut back, 4 bases at V and 8 bases at J, with 9 bases in the middle. The length of the CDR3 is 12 residues. DNA of the CDR3: TGTGCCAGCAGCTCGCAGGGCTATGAGCAGTTCTTC. Its translation is CASSSQGYEQFF.

The chain has TRBV20-1 and TRBJ2-1; 9 positions match TRBD1. Germline loops: CDR1 DFQATT, CDR2 SNEGSKA (reference sequence). This CDR3 is built from 15 residues. With 5 bases clipped from V and 4 bases from J, the junction kept 9 bases outside the gene matches. CDR3 in amino acids: CSAVEGTGTYNEQFF. DNA for the CDR3: TGCAGTGCTGTGGAGGGGACAGGGACGTACAATGAGCAGTTCTTC.

The chain is built from TRBV25-1 and TRBJ2-3, with TRBD2 as a possible D gene (7 bases). CDR1 and CDR2 (germline): MGHDK, SYGVNS. V lost 5 bases and J 1 base, leaving 10 bases between the germline ends. This CDR3 region has 14 residues. The CDR3 nucleotides are TGTGCCAGCAGTAAAGGGGGGGGCACAGATACGCAGTATTTT. Its protein is CASSKGGGTDTQYF.

CDR3 protein: CASSSSRVYNQPQHF. The DNA of the CDR3 is TGTGCCAGCTCCTCCTCCAGGGTATACAATCAGCCCCAGCATTTT. V gene TRBV18 combines with J gene TRBJ1-5; TRBD1 might be the D (5 bases). Germline values: CDR1 KGHSH, CDR2 LQKENI. There are 15 residues in the CDR3. Trimming shortened V by 6 bases and J by 3 bases, and 15 bases separated the two germline ends.

This chain links TRBV6-1 with TRBJ2-5, with 9 positions matching TRBD2. Germline assignment: CDR1 MNHNS and CDR2 SASEGT. The CDR3 totals 15 residues. V dropped 8 bases and J dropped 1; count of bases not matched to a gene: 8. Here the CDR3 reads CASHHRRGGQETQYF. As DNA, the CDR3 is TGTGCCAGCCATCATCGGCGGGGGGGCCAAGAGACCCAGTACTTC.

There are a few counts of this clonotype. The rearrangement links TRBV7-2 to TRBJ2-2; TRBD2 is a possible D gene (6 bases). The CDR3 totals 15 residues. Germline-derived CDR1 and CDR2 are SGHTA and FQGNSA. Deletions cut 5 bases from V and 7 bases from J, with 17 bases between. Written as DNA, the CDR3 is TGTGCCAGCAGCCCGTCTGGGGGACTCGGCGGGGAGCTGTTTTTT. Its translation: CASSPSGGLGGELFF.

The rearrangement joins TRBV9 to TRBJ1-6; no clear D gene. The CDR3 covers 15 residues. Trimming pared 0 bases from V and 7 bases from J, leaving 11 bases between. Germline V gene lookup returns CDR1 SGDLS and CDR2 YYNGEE. This CDR3 reads CASSVGGGFNSPLHF. CDR3 in DNA: TGTGCCAGCAGCGTAGGGGGAGGGTTCAATTCACCCCTCCACTTT.

There are a few counts of this clonotype. J is TRBJ1-1 and V is TRBV27; D is undetermined. CDR1 is MNHEY and CDR2 is SMNVEV in the germline V gene (reference sequence). V was cut by 6 bases and J by 9 bases, with 14 bases left in between. The CDR3 runs 12 residues. The CDR3 DNA is TGTGCCAGCAGCTTGACCGGATCTCAAGCTTTCTTT. It is translated as CASSLTGSQAFF.

The genes are TRBV6-5 and TRBJ1-6, with D unclear. The CDR3 totals 15 residues. Between the trimmed V and J ends, which lost 2 bases and 10 bases, there was a span of 15 bases. CDR1 is MNHEY and CDR2 is SVGAGI in the germline V gene. Written as DNA, the CDR3 is TGTGCCAGCAGTTACAGCACACGAACAGACTCACCCCTCCACTTT. It specifies CASSYSTRTDSPLHF.

This clonotype was detected only a few times. The chain is built from TRBV10-1 and TRBJ1-5; weak D call: TRBD1 (6 bases). Trimming removed 4 bases at V and 4 bases at J, with 20 bases between. The V gene's germline CDR1 is WNHNN and CDR2 SYGVQD (reference sequence). The CDR3 contains 17 residues. The CDR3 region has the DNA TGCGCCAGCAGTGGGGGGGGGCCAGGAGATGGGAATCAGCCCCAGCATTTT. It specifies CASSGGGPGDGNQPQHF.

This chain uses TRBV7-2 with TRBJ1-4; D is possibly TRBD1 (6 bases). There are 15 residues in the CDR3. The V end lost 1 base, the J end lost 7 bases, and 13 bases lay between the germline ends. Germline lookup yields CDR1 SGHTA and CDR2 FQGNSA. The CDR3 here is CASSLGQGYSEKLFF. For the CDR3, the DNA is TGTGCCAGCAGCTTAGGGCAGGGGTACTCTGAAAAACTGTTTTTT. The full variable domain, completed using reference TRBV7-2 and TRBJ1-4, is GAGVSQSPSNKVTEKGKDVELRCDPISGHTALYWYRQSLGQGLEFLIYFQGNSAPDKSGLPSDRFSAERTGGSVSTLTIQRTQQEDSAVYLCASSLGQGYSEKLFFGSGTQLSVL.

V and J are TRBV6-5 and TRBJ1-5, with TRBD1 as a possible D gene (6 bases). Germline CDR1 reads MNHEY; CDR2 reads SVGAGI. CDR3 length: 15 amino acids. Trimming took 0 bases from V and 6 from J, leaving 12 bases between them. The CDR3 reads CASSYSSRGSQPQHF. The CDR3 bases are TGTGCCAGCAGTTACTCGTCCAGGGGAAGTCAGCCCCAGCATTTT.

The DNA of the CDR3 is TGTGCCAGCAGTGGCTCCCTATCCTCGAACACCGGGGAGCTGTTTTTT. It yields the protein CASSGSLSSNTGELFF. The V call is TRBV6-4, the J call TRBJ2-2; D is uncertain. Trimming took off 4 bases at V and 0 bases at J, with 12 bases between the two ends. Per the germline V gene, CDR1 is MRHNA and CDR2 is SNTAGT. The CDR3 consists of 16 residues.

The chain couples TRBV25-1 to TRBJ2-5, with TRBD1 identical over 8 bases. V lost 5 bases to trimming and J lost 5 bases; unmatched junction nucleotides: 4. The CDR3 is 13 amino acids. Germline V gene sequence: CDR1 MGHDK, CDR2 SYGVNS. The CDR3 loop is CASSPTGGETQYF. The CDR3 DNA is TGTGCCAGCAGTCCTACAGGGGGGGAGACCCAGTACTTC.

The chain employs TRBV27 and TRBJ2-2; tentatively, D is TRBD1 or TRBD2 (6 bases each). Trimming removed 4 bases from V and 2 bases from J, with 20 bases in between. The CDR3 sequence is 18 residues long. Germline CDR1 MNHEY, CDR2 SMNVEV (reference sequence). CDR3 region: CASSYGGPGAINTGELFF. The CDR3 nucleotides read TGTGCCAGCAGTTATGGGGGGCCGGGGGCCATAAACACCGGGGAGCTGTTTTTT.

The chain joins TRBV19 to TRBJ1-1, with D unclear. Germline CDR1 reads LNHDA; CDR2 reads SQIVND (reference sequence). CDR3 size: 11 residues. Trimming removed 10 bases from V and 2 bases from J, with 8 bases in between. Here the CDR3 reads CATYANTEAFF. The CDR3 DNA sequence: TGTGCCACGTACGCCAACACTGAAGCTTTCTTT.

The chain links TRBV20-1 to TRBJ2-1, with 7 positions matching TRBD1. The germline CDR1 and CDR2 sequences are DFQATT and SNEGSKA (reference sequence). The CDR3 is made up of 13 amino acids. After removal of 1 base from V and 7 bases from J, the junction contained 4 bases not matched to a gene. The CDR3, as DNA: TGCAGTGCTAGAGGTGCAGGGGGAAATGAGCAGTTCTTC. Translation: CSARGAGGNEQFF.

J is TRBJ2-2 and V is TRBV11-3, with 8 bases fitting TRBD2. The CDR3 runs to 18 residues. Germline assignment: CDR1 SGHNT and CDR2 YENEEA. Unmatched junction bases numbered 13, after V lost 2 bases and J lost 5 bases. This CDR3 reads CASSLLPVRGGSTGELFF. The CDR3 DNA reads as TGTGCCAGCAGCTTACTGCCCGTTCGGGGGGGGAGTACCGGGGAGCTGTTTTTT.

This clonotype was recorded once. The chain uses TRBV5-1 and TRBJ2-3; perhaps TRBD2 as D (6 bases). The V end was cut by 7 bases, the J end by 5 bases, with 23 bases between. The CDR3 has 16 amino acids. The germline V gene encodes CDR1 SGHRS and CDR2 YFSETQ. CDR3: CASGAKTHGSGDTQYF. DNA of the CDR3: TGCGCCAGCGGCGCTAAAACTCACGGGAGCGGAGATACGCAGTATTTT. The full variable domain, in which reference TRBV5-1 and TRBJ2-3 provide the parts outside the CDR3, is KAGVTQTPRYLIKTRGQQVTLSCSPISGHRSVSWYQQTPGQGLQFLFEYFSETQRNKGNFPGRFSGRQFSNSRSEMNVSTLELGDSALYLCASGAKTHGSGDTQYFGPGTRLTVL.